This T cell receptor beta chain was observed in a study of cytomegalovirus exposure and HLA in healthy donors. Profiling relied on immunoSEQ multiplex PCR, and the TCRdb table lists in-frame clones only, not all of them. Here the sample spans about 49,000 clones, 85% to 95% being singletons. Germline loops: CDR1 MDHEN, CDR2 SYDVKM. V was pared by 2 bases and J by 6 bases, with 8 bases between. This CDR3 is built from 12 residues. Note on this clone: Its cognate antigen is unknown.

General observations from the study: According to the study, around 180 TCR beta chains were cytomegalovirus-associated. Reports indicated that the classifier achieved high specificity and sensitivity in diagnosing cytomegalovirus status.

The gene calls are TRBV28 and TRBJ2-7, with D perhaps matching TRBD2 (5 bases). The sample comprised PBMCs. The origin of this receptor is a man aged 18 to 35 in good health and CMV-seronegative. The CDR3 reads CASSLSLAEQYF. In DNA, the CDR3 is TGTGCCAGCAGTTTAAGTCTAGCCGAGCAGTACTTC.